The source of this TCR beta chain is a study of cytomegalovirus exposure and HLA in healthy donors. Study-wide background: A later analysis reported the 100 to 150 validation repertoires used the same platform as the approximately 670 first-cohort repertoires.

Sequencing was performed with immunoSEQ multiplex PCR; in TCRdb, only in-frame clones are kept and a portion is missing. This table has approximately 170,000 clones, about 90% appearing once. Germline assignment: CDR1 GTSNPN and CDR2 SVGIG (reference sequence). The V end was cut by 3 bases, the J end by 10 bases, with 18 bases between. There are 13 residues in the CDR3. Study-level points and caveats: Cytomegalovirus association was assigned to about 180 TCR beta chains.

About this clone: The target antigen is unknown.

The approximately 120-subject validation cohort, separate from the roughly 700-subject first cohort, included the donors. This clonotype was obtained from a woman aged 18-35 years in good health and CMV-seropositive. The gene calls are TRBV30 and TRBJ1-1; tentatively, D is TRBD1 (5 bases). The sequenced sample consisted of PBMCs. CDR3 region: CAWSAGPSKGAFF. CDR3 sequence (DNA): TGTGCCTGGAGCGCGGGACCTTCCAAAGGAGCTTTCTTT.